A single sample gave rise to the 15 T cell receptor beta chains below, sequenced in a study of T cell responses to AZD1222 COVID-19 vaccine. The data were produced by immunoSEQ multiplex PCR, yet TCRdb's version contains in-frame clones alone and is incomplete. This sample has about 120,000 clones, with 80% to 90% found just once. This specimen consisted of peripheral blood, obtained on day 0 of AZD1222 vaccination. The source of these receptors is an adult in good health.

The chain combines TRBV28 with TRBJ1-3; D is unclear. V lost 5 bases to trimming and J lost 0 bases, with 8 bases between them. The CDR3 is made up of 14 amino acids. Germline loops: CDR1 MDHEN, CDR2 SYDVKM. CDR3 residues: CASSDTSSGNTIYF. CDR3 sequence (DNA): TGTGCCAGCAGTGACACCTCCTCTGGAAACACCATATATTTT.

The chain uses TRBV27 and TRBJ1-2; D not resolved. V lost 0 bases, J lost 2 bases, and 7 bases lay in between. Germline V lookup: CDR1 MNHEY, CDR2 SMNVEV (reference sequence). The CDR3 length is 14 residues. The DNA for the CDR3 is TGTGCCAGCAGTTTATCGGCCTGGAACTATGGCTACACCTTC. It translates to CASSLSAWNYGYTF.

This rearrangement joins TRBV27 to TRBJ2-1, with TRBD2 as a possible D gene (6 bases). Germline V gene lookup returns CDR1 MNHEY and CDR2 SMNVEV (reference sequence). The CDR3 spans 14 residues. Between the trimmed V and J ends, which lost 6 bases and 3 bases, there was a span of 12 bases. The CDR3 DNA sequence: TGTGCCAGCAGACGGGGGAACCTCTACAATGAGCAGTTCTTC. This sequence encodes CASRRGNLYNEQFF.

The V and J genes are TRBV5-4 and TRBJ2-1; TRBD2 aligns across 12 bases. V shed 4 bases, J shed 7 bases, and the junction held 6 bases outside the gene matches. CDR1 is SGHNT, CDR2 YYREEE, per germline (reference sequence). CDR3 size: 15 residues. This chain's CDR3 is CASSPTGLAGNEQFF. CDR3 coding DNA: TGTGCCAGCAGCCCTACCGGACTAGCGGGGAATGAGCAGTTCTTC.

The chain couples TRBV25-1 to TRBJ1-2, with 7 nucleotides matching TRBD1. Germline CDR1 reads MGHDK; CDR2 reads SYGVNS. V lost 6 bases, J lost 6 bases, and 4 bases stayed unmatched. This CDR3 has 12 amino acids. Here the CDR3 reads CASRQGINGYTF. As DNA, the CDR3 is TGTGCCAGCAGACAGGGGATTAATGGCTACACCTTC.

This rearrangement joins TRBV7-6 to TRBJ1-6; TRBD1 agrees at 8 bases. The CDR3 has 14 amino acids. CDR1 is SGHVS, CDR2 FNYEAQ, per germline. The V and J ends lost 5 bases and 6 bases, in that order; junction bases with no gene match: 3. CDR3: CASSRTGINSPLHF. CDR3 bases: TGTGCCAGCAGCAGGACAGGGATTAATTCACCCCTCCACTTT. The full variable domain, its missing parts supplied by reference TRBV7-6 and TRBJ1-6, is GAGVSQSPRYKVTKRGQDVALRCDPISGHVSLYWYRQALGQGPEFLTYFNYEAQQDKSGLPNDRFSAERPEGSISTLTIQRTEQRDSAMYRCASSRTGINSPLHFGNGTRLTVT.

The chain links TRBV6-5 to TRBJ2-7, with 9 bases identical to TRBD2. J was trimmed by 2 bases and V by 6 bases; bases with no gene match: 8. This CDR3 contains 15 residues. Germline V gene data show CDR1 as MNHEY and CDR2 as SVGAGI. CDR3 residues: CASRSGLARAYEQYF. CDR3 DNA sequence: TGTGCCAGCAGATCAGGACTAGCGAGAGCCTACGAGCAGTACTTC.

This clone was detected only a few times. This chain connects TRBV5-4 to TRBJ2-7; D is undetermined. The CDR3 length is 16 residues. V lost 4 bases and J lost 0, with 17 bases in between. Germline V gene data show CDR1 as SGHNT and CDR2 as YYREEE (reference sequence). CDR3 in amino acids: CASSPYSQRYSYEQYF. For the CDR3, the DNA is TGTGCCAGCAGCCCCTACAGTCAGAGGTACTCCTACGAGCAGTACTTC.

The chain joins TRBV6-5 to TRBJ2-6; no reliable D call. Germline loops: CDR1 MNHEY, CDR2 SVGAGI. V was trimmed by 5 bases and J by 3 bases, leaving 8 bases between them. CDR3 length: 14 residues. As DNA, the CDR3 is TGTGCCAGCAGTCCTTCGGGTGGGGCCAACGTCCTGACTTTC. Protein: CASSPSGGANVLTF.

The chain employs TRBV7-2 and TRBJ2-1; 11 bases are shared with TRBD2. The V and J ends lost 1 base and 4 bases, in that order; junction bases with no gene match: 6. Germline CDR1 is SGHTA and CDR2 is FQGNSA. CDR3 length: 17 amino acids. CDR3 sequence: CASSLVSLAGGYNEQFF. The CDR3 DNA sequence: TGTGCCAGCAGCTTAGTGAGCTTAGCGGGAGGGTACAATGAGCAGTTCTTC.

With respect to this clone: Within the sample, other DNA sequences also encode this same CDR3. The chain employs TRBV2 and TRBJ1-2, with 11 bases fitting TRBD1. Germline CDR1 and CDR2: SNHLY and FYNNEI. The CDR3 is 14 amino acids. V shed 8 bases and J 2 bases; nucleotides not matched to a gene: 4. In DNA, the CDR3 is TGTGCCAGCTCTTGGACAGGGGGCAACTATGGCTACACCTTC. It yields the protein CASSWTGGNYGYTF.

The chain is built from TRBV19 and TRBJ2-7, with 8 bases fitting TRBD1. Germline lookup yields CDR1 LNHDA and CDR2 SQIVND (reference sequence). Losses at the gene ends were 4 bases for V and 5 bases for J; bases not matched to a gene: 1. CDR3 length: 12 amino acids. CDR3 residues: CASSTRGHEQYF. Written as DNA, the CDR3 is TGTGCCAGTAGTACCAGGGGGCACGAGCAGTACTTC.

The rearrangement joins TRBV3-1 (or the pseudogene TRBV3-2) to TRBJ2-7; weak D call: TRBD1 (6 bases). Germline CDR1 and CDR2: LGHDT and YNNKEL (reference sequence). The CDR3 is made up of 17 amino acids. V shed 0 bases and J shed 5 bases, with 20 bases lying between them. Here the CDR3 DNA reads TGTGCCAGCAGCCAAGACATTGCGACAGGAGGCTATAACGAGCAGTACTTC. It codes for CASSQDIATGGYNEQYF.

V usage is TRBV6-6 and J usage is TRBJ2-5; D remains unclear. Germline CDR1 and CDR2: MNHNY and SVGAGI (reference sequence). Trimming removed 2 bases at V and 5 bases at J, with 12 bases between. The CDR3 sequence is 14 residues long. DNA for the CDR3: TGTGCCAGCAGTTACGAGCCCACGGAGGAGACCCAGTACTTC. This codes for CASSYEPTEETQYF.

V is TRBV15 and J is TRBJ1-2; D is unresolved. The CDR3 runs 13 residues. CDR1 and CDR2 from the germline V gene are LNHNV and YYDKDF (reference sequence). The V and J ends lost 0 bases and 6 bases respectively, with 8 bases between them. DNA of the CDR3: TGTGCCACCAGCAGAGATCAGGTTGATGGCTACACCTTC. This gives the protein CATSRDQVDGYTF.